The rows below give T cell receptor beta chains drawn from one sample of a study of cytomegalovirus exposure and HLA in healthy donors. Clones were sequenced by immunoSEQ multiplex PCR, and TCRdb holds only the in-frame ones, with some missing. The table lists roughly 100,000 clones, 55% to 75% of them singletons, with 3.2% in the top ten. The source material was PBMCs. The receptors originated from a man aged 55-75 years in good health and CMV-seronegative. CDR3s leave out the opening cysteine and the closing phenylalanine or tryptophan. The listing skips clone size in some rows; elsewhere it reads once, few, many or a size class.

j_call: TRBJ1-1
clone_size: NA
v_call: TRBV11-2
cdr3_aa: ASSLPGAGGITEAF

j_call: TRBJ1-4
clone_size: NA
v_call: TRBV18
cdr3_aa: ASSLRTQKGEKLF

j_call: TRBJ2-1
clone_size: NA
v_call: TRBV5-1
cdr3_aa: ASTLAGGRNEQF

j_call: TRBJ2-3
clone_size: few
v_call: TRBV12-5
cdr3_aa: ASGMGGQSTDTQY

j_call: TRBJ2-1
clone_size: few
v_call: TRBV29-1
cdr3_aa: SVEARTSGSGEQF

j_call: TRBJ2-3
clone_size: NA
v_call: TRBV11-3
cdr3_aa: ASSLDNSRALHV

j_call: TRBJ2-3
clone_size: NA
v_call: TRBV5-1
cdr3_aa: ASSPTDSTDTQY

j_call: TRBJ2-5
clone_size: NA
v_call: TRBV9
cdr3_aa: ASSVDVTGRQTQY

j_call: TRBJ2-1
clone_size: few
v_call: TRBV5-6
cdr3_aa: ASSFIGGRGNEQF

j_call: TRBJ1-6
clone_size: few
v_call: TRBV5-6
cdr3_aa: ASSSRPSRDSPLH

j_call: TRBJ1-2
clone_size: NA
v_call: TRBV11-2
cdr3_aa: ASSLDRDGYT

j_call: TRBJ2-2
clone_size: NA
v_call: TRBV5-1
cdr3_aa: ASSFTSPGGPAGELF